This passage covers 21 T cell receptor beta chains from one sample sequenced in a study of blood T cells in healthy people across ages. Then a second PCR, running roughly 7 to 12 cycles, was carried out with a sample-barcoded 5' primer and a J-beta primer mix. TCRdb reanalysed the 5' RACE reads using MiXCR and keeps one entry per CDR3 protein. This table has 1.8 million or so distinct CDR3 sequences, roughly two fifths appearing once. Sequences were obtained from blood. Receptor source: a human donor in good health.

CDR3 nucleotide sequence: TGTGCCAGCAGCCGGGACAGGGTAGGCTACGAGCAGTACTTC. Translating it yields CASSRDRVGYEQYF. V and J are TRBV5-5 and TRBJ2-7, with 9 bases aligning to TRBD1. The CDR3 is 14 residues long. Germline trimming cut 4 bases from V and 3 bases from J; bases unmatched to any gene: 5. CDR1 is SGHKS and CDR2 is YYEKEE in the germline V gene (reference sequence).

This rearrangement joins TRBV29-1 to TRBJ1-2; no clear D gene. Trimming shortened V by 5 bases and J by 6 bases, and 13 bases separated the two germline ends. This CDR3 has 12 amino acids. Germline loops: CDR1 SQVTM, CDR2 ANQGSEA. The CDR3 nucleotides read TGCAGCGTTCGGCACAGTGACCATGGCTACACCTTC. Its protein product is CSVRHSDHGYTF.

Written as DNA, the CDR3 is TGTGCCAGCAGCAAAGCGCTACGGGTAGCGGGGGGCTACGAGCAGTACTTC. It translates to CASSKALRVAGGYEQYF. The chain links TRBV21-1 to TRBJ2-7; the table's D gene call, TRBD2, was not cross checked with the DNA. TRBV21-1 is a documented pseudogene. The CDR3 sequence is 17 residues long.

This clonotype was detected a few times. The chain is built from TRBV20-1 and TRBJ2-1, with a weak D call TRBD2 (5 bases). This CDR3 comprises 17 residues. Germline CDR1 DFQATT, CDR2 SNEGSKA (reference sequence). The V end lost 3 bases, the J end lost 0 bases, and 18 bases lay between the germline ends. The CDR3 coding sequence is TGCAGTGCTAGCATTTTTGGGAGCACCAGCTCCTACAATGAGCAGTTCTTC. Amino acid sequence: CSASIFGSTSSYNEQFF.

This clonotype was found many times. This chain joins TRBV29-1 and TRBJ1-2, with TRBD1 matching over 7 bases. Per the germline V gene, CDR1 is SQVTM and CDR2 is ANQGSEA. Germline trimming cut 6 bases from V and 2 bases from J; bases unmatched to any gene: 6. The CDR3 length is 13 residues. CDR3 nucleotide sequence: TGCAGCGTGACCTGGACAGGCAACTATGGCTACACCTTC. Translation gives CSVTWTGNYGYTF.

In DNA form, the CDR3 reads TGTGCCAGCAGCCGAGACGACCAGGGAAGTGGCTACACCTTC. Translating it yields CASSRDDQGSGYTF. The chain carries TRBV12-3 or TRBV12-4 and TRBJ1-2; D possibly corresponds to TRBD1 (5 bases). The CDR3 runs to 14 residues. Trimming pared 6 bases from V and 7 bases from J, leaving 18 bases between.

This CDR3 is CASSVASGDGTQYF. CDR3 DNA: TGTGCCAGCAGCGTAGCGTCGGGGGACGGGACCCAGTACTTC. The chain employs TRBV9 and TRBJ2-5; perhaps TRBD2 as D (6 bases). The V end was cut by 0 bases, the J end by 7 bases, with 13 bases between. Germline CDR1 is SGDLS and CDR2 is YYNGEE. The CDR3 consists of 14 residues. Looking up the rest from reference TRBV9 and TRBJ2-5 gives the full variable domain: DSGVTQTPKHLITATGQRVTLRCSPRSGDLSVYWYQQSLDQGLQFLIQYYNGEERAKGNILERFSAQQFPDLHSELNLSSLELGDSALYFCASSVASGDGTQYFGPGTRLLVL.

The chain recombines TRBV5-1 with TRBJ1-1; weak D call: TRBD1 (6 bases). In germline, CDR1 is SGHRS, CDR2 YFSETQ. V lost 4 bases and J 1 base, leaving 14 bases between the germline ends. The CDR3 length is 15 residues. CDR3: CASSPVPTGNTEAFF. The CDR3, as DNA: TGCGCCAGCAGCCCAGTCCCGACAGGGAACACTGAAGCTTTCTTT. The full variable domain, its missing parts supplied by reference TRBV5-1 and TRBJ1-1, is KAGVTQTPRYLIKTRGQQVTLSCSPISGHRSVSWYQQTPGQGLQFLFEYFSETQRNKGNFPGRFSGRQFSNSRSEMNVSTLELGDSALYLCASSPVPTGNTEAFFGQGTRLTVV.

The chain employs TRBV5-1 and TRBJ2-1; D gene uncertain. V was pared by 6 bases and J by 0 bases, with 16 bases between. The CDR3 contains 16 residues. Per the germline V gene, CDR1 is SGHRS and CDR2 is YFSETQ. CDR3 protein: CASTKDERSSYNEQFF. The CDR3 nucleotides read TGCGCCAGCACCAAAGATGAGAGGAGCTCCTACAATGAGCAGTTCTTC.

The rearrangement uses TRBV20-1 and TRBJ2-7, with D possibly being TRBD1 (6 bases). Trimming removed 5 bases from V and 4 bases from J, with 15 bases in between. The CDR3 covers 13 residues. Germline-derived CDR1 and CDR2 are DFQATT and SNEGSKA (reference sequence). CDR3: CSARRTEVYEQYF. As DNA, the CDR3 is TGCAGTGCTCGCAGGACAGAAGTTTACGAGCAGTACTTC.

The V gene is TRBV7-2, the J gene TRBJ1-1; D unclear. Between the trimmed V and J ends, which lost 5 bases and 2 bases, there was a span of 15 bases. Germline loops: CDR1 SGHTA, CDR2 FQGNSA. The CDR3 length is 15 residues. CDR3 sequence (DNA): TGTGCCAGCAGCGCTGATAGGGCTACCAACACTGAAGCTTTCTTT. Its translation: CASSADRATNTEAFF.

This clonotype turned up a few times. CDR3 DNA sequence: TGTGCCAGCAGTGTATCGCAACCGACTAGCGGGCACAACAATGAGCAGTTCTTC. This codes for CASSVSQPTSGHNNEQFF. V is TRBV2 and J is TRBJ2-1, with 10 bases identical to TRBD2. The CDR3 loop spans 18 amino acids. Germline CDR1 is SNHLY and CDR2 is FYNNEI. V dropped 4 bases and J dropped 5; count of bases not matched to a gene: 14.

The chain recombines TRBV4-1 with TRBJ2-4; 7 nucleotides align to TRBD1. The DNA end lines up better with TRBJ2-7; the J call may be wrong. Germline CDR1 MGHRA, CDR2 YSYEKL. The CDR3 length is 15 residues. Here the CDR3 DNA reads TGCGCCAGCAGCCAAGCGGGACAGCTTACATACGAGCAGTACTTC. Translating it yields CASSQAGQLTYEQYF.

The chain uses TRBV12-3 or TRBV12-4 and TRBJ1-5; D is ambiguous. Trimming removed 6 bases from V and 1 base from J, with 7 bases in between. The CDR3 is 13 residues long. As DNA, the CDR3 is TGTGCCAGCAGAACAGAGAGCAATCAGCCCCAGCATTTT. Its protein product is CASRTESNQPQHF.

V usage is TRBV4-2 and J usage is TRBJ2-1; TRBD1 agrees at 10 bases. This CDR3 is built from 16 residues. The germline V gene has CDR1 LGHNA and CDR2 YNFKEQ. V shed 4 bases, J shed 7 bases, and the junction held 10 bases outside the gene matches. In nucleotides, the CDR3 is TGTGCCAGCAGCCCATCGGGACAGGGGTTGGGAAATGAGCAGTTCTTC. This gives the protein CASSPSGQGLGNEQFF.

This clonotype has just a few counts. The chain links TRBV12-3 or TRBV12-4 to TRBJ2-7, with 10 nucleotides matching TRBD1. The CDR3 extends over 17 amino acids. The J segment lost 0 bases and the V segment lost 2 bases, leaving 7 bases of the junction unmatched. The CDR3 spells CASSLSWGTGVSYEQYF. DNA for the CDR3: TGTGCCAGCAGTTTATCTTGGGGGACAGGGGTCTCCTACGAGCAGTACTTC.

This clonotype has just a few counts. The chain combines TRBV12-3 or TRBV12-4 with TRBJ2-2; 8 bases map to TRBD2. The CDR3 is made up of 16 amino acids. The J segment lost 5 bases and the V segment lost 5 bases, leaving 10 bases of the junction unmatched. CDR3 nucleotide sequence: TGTGCCAGCAGTCCTTTGGCGGGGGGAGTAACCGGGGAGCTGTTTTTT. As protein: CASSPLAGGVTGELFF.

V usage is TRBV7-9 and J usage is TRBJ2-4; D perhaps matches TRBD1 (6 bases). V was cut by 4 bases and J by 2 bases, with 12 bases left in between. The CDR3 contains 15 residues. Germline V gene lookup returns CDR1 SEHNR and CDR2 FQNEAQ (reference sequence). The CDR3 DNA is TGTGCCAGCAGCTCGACGGACAGTCCCAAAAACATTCAGTACTTC. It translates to CASSSTDSPKNIQYF.

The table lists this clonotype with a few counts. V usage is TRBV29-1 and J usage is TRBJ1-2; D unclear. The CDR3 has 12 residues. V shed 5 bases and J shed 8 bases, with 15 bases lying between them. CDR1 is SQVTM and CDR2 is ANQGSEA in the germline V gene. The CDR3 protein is CSVNTPGRGYTF. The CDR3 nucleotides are TGCAGCGTTAACACACCGGGCCGGGGCTACACCTTC.

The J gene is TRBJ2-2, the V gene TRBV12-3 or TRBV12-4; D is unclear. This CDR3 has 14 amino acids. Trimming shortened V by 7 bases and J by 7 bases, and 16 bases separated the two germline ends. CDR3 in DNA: TGTGCCAGCAACGGACGGGCTCTCGGCGGGGAGCTGTTTTTT. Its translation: CASNGRALGGELFF.

The CDR3 sequence is CASSLSLGAPSEAFF. CDR3 bases: TGTGCCAGCAGCTTAAGTTTGGGGGCTCCATCAGAAGCTTTCTTT. The chain uses TRBV7-3 and TRBJ1-1, with a possible D match to TRBD1 (6 bases). Between the trimmed V and J ends, which lost 1 base and 8 bases, there was a span of 17 bases. CDR1 is SGHTA, CDR2 FQGTGA, per germline. The CDR3 has 15 residues.